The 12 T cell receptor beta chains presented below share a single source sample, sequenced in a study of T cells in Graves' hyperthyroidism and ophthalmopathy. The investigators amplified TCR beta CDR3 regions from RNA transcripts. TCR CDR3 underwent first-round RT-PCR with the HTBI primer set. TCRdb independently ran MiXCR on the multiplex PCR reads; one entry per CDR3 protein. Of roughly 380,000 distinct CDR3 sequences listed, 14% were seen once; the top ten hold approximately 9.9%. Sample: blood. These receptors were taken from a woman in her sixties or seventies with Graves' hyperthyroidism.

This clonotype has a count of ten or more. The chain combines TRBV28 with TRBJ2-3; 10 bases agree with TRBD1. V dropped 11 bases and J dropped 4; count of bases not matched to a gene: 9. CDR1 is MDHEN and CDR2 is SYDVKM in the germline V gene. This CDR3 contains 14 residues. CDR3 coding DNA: TGTGCCGGATCCCTGACAGGGGGCGCAGATACGCAGTATTTT. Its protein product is CAGSLTGGADTQYF.

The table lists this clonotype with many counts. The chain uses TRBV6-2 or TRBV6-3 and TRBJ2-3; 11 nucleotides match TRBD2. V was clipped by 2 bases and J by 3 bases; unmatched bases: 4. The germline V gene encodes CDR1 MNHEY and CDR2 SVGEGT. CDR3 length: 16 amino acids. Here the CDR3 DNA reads TGTGCCAGCAGTTACCGGCTAGCGGGAGGTACAGATACGCAGTATTTT. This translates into CASSYRLAGGTDTQYF.

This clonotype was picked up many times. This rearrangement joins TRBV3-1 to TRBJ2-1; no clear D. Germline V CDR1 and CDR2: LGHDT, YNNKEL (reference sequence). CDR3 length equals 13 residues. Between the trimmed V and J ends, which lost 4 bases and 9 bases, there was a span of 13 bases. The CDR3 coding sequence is TGTGCCAGCAGCCGACGAGGTCCGGGTGAGCAGTTCTTC. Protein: CASSRRGPGEQFF.

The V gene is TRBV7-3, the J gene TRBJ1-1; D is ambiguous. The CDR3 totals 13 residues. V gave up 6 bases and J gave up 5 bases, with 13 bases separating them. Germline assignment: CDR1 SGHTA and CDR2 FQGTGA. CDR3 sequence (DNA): TGTGCCAGCAGTTCAATGGCGGGGACTGAAGCTTTCTTT. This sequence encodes CASSSMAGTEAFF. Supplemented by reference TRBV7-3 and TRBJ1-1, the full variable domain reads GAGVSQTPSNKVTEKGKYVELRCDPISGHTALYWYRQSLGQGPEFLIYFQGTGAADDSGLPNDRFFAVRPEGSVSTLKIQRTERGDSAVYLCASSSMAGTEAFFGQGTRLTVV.

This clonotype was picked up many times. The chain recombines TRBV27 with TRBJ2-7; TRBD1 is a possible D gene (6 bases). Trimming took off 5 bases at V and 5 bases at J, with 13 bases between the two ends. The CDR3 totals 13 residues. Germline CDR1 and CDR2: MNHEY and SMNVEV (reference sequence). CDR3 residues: CASSTNRVDEQYF. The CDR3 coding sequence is TGTGCCAGCAGTACGAACAGGGTGGACGAGCAGTACTTC.

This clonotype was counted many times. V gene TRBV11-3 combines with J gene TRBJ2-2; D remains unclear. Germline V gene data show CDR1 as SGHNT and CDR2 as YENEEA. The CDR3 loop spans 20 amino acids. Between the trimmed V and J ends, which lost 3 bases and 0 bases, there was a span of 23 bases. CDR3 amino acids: CASSFPYWRRPVTNTGELFF. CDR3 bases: TGTGCCAGCAGCTTTCCGTACTGGCGCAGGCCGGTAACGAACACCGGGGAGCTGTTTTTT.

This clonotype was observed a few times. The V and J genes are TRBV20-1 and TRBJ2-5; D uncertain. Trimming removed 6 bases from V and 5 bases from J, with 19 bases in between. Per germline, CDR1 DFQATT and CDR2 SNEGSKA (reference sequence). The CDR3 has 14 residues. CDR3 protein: CSASPTGLGETQYF. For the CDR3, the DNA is TGCAGTGCCAGCCCGACGGGCTTGGGGGAGACCCAGTACTTC.

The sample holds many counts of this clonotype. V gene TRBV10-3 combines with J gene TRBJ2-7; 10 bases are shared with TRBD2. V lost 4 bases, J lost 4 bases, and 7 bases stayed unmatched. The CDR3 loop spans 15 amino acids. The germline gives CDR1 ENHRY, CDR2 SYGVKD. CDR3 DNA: TGTGCCATCAGTGGGCAAGCGGGAGGGCCGTACGAGCAGTACTTC. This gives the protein CAISGQAGGPYEQYF.

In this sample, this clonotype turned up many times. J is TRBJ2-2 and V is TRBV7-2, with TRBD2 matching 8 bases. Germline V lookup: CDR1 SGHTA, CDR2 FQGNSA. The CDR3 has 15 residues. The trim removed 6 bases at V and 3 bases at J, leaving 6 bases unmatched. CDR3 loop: CASRPGGGDTGELFF. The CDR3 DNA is TGTGCCAGCAGACCGGGAGGGGGGGACACCGGGGAGCTGTTTTTT. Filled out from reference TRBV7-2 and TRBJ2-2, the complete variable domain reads GAGVSQSPSNKVTEKGKDVELRCDPISGHTALYWYRQSLGQGLEFLIYFQGNSAPDKSGLPSDRFSAERTGGSVSTLTIQRTQQEDSAVYLCASRPGGGDTGELFFGEGSRLTVL.

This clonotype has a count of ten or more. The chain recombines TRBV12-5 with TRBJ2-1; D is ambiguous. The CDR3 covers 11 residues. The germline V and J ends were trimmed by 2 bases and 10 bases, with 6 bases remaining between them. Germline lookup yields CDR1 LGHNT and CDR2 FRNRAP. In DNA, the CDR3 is TGTGCTAGTGGTTTGACAAAGGAGCAGTTCTTC. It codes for CASGLTKEQFF.

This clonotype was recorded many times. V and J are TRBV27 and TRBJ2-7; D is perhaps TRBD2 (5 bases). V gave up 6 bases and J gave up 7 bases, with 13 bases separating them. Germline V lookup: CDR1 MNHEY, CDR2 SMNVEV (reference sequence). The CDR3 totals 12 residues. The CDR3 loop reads CASSALGREQYF. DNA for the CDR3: TGTGCCAGCAGCGCACTAGGTAGGGAGCAGTACTTC.

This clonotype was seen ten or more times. CDR3 protein: CASSQEVGRGPSYEQYF. DNA for the CDR3: TGTGCCAGCAGCCAAGAGGTAGGCAGGGGGCCGTCCTACGAGCAGTACTTC. This sequence joins TRBV3-1 and TRBJ2-7, with TRBD1 matching 8 bases. V shed 0 bases and J 1 base; nucleotides not matched to a gene: 8. The CDR3 runs 17 residues. Germline CDR1 is LGHDT and CDR2 is YNNKEL (reference sequence).